This T cell receptor beta chain derives from a study of blood T cell repertoires in COVID-19. Study at large: Researchers got acute and convalescent COVID-19 samples from the United States, Italy and Spain.

Generated by immunoSEQ multiplex PCR, the TCRdb table keeps only in-frame clones and is missing some. The sample includes about 190,000 clones, about 91% of them seen just once. Trimming cost V 0 bases and J 12 bases, with 21 bases left between them. Germline CDR1 and CDR2: MGHRA and YSYEKL. This CDR3 contains 15 residues. The chain carries TRBV4-1 and TRBJ2-7; D might be TRBD1 (6 bases). Sequenced material: peripheral blood. The sequence was collected from a woman between 25 and 40 years old with acute or convalescent COVID-19. The CDR3 bases are TGCGCCAGCAGCCAAGAACTTCATCAGGGACAAGGTCCGTACTTC. Its protein is CASSQELHQGQGPYF.